This TCR beta chain appears in the sequencing data of a study of T-cell memory formation after mild COVID-19. Across the study: TCR clusters showed largely donor specificity. Study-wide points: Memory cells collected pre-infection included some clones that later responded, suggesting cross-reactive memory joined.

This CDR3 has 14 amino acids. V lost 5 bases and J 3 bases, leaving 13 bases between the germline ends. CDR1 and CDR2 from the germline V gene are SGHTA and FQGNSA. This clonotype was counted a single time. The antigen remains unidentified. Each CDR3 protein gets one entry after TCRdb re-called the 5' RACE reads with MiXCR. The profile shows roughly 80,000 distinct CDR3 sequences, about 15% of them singletons. This clonotype originated in an adult woman who had mild COVID-19 (a few samples of this study predate the infection). Cell type and time point are not known. The sample consisted of PBMCs or a T cell subset sorted from them (not recorded which). J is TRBJ1-1 and V is TRBV7-2; D is ambiguous. CDR3 in amino acids: CASSPDGRYTEAFF. The CDR3 bases are TGTGCCAGCAGCCCGGACGGGCGGTACACTGAAGCTTTCTTT.